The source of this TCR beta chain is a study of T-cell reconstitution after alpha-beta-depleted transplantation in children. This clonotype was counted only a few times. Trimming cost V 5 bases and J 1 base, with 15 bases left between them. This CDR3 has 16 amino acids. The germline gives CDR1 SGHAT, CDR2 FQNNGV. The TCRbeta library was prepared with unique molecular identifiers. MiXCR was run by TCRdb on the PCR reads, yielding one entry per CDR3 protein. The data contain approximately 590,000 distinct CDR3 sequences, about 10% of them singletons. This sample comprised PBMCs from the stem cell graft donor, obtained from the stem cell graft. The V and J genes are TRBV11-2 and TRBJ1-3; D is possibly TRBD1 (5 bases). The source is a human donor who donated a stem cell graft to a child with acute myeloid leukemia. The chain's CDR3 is CASSVGPIGSGNTIYF. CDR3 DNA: TGTGCCAGCAGCGTGGGACCCATTGGGTCTGGAAACACCATATATTTT. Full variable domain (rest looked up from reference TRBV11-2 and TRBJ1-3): EAGVAQSPRYKIIEKRQSVAFWCNPISGHATLYWYQQILGQGPKLLIQFQNNGVVDDSQLPKDRFSAERLKGVDSTLKIQPAKLEDSAVYLCASSVGPIGSGNTIYFGEGSWLTVV.